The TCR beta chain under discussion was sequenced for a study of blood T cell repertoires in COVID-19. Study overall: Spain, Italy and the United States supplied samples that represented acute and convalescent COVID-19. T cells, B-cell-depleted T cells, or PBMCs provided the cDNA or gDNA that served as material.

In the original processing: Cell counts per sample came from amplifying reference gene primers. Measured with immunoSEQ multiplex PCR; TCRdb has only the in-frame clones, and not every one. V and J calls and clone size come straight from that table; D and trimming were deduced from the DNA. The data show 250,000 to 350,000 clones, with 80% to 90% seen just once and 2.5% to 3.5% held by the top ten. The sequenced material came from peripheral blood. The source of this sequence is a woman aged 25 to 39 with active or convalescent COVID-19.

CDR3 region: CASSQEGNRGIGGYTF. CDR3 sequence (DNA): TGCGCCAGCAGCCAAGAAGGTAACAGGGGCATCGGTGGCTACACCTTC. The chain employs TRBV4-1 and TRBJ1-2; 7 bases agree with TRBD1. The CDR3 covers 16 residues. The germline gives CDR1 MGHRA, CDR2 YSYEKL. V trimming: 0 bases; J trimming: 7 bases; junction bases outside the gene matches: 11.